This T cell receptor (beta chain) originates from a study of T-cell memory formation after mild COVID-19 (dated by TCRdb to the early 2020s). For the study in its entirety: TCR sequence clusters from the two donors were found to be largely donor specific. In a couple of donors, T-cell clones that expanded and contracted after mild COVID-19 were tracked by sequencing TCRalpha and TCRbeta repertoires over time. The cohort comprised two young, previously healthy adult volunteers, one female and one male. Study-wide conclusions, independent of this receptor: Contracting CD4+ clones were located mainly in the CM and EM memory subsets, whereas CD8+ clones were found to be enriched in EMRA. The second-wave clones that peaked on day 37 were not confirmed to be SARS-CoV-2 specific. Some responding clones were found in pre-infection memory, which suggests that pre-existing cross-reactive memory T cells took part in the SARS-CoV-2 response. The study included only a couple of mild cases, and larger cohorts that include severe cases with pre-infection samples were judged to be necessary. Balanced CD4/CD8 phenotypes were observed for clones contracting from day 15 to 85, whereas a bias towards CD4+ was observed for a second wave of clones expanding from day 15 to 37.

As for this clonotype: Which antigen it targets is not known. Per-base qualities were not stored, and no clone one base away is much larger.

The run used an Illumina NovaSeq 6000. Using 5'RACE with constant-segment primers, TCRalpha and TCRbeta cDNA libraries were constructed, with sample barcodes and unique molecular identifiers added in the process. Trizol reagent was used to extract RNA from every sample. Libraries were amplified in two PCR steps, with a second sample barcode and Illumina TruSeq adapters added in the second step. Libraries were sequenced on an Illumina NovaSeq with 2 x 150 bp paired-end reads. The original pipeline was this. Reads were demultiplexed and collapsed into UMI-guided consensus sequences with migec v1.2.7. With mixcr v2.1.11, UMI consensuses were aligned to TRA and TRB V and J templates and assembled into clonotypes. Clonotypes were classified as expanded or contracted when called significant by both edgeR and NoisET, with noise models trained on biological replicates. For edgeR calls, the cutoffs were a false discovery rate-adjusted p below 0.01 and a log2 fold-change threshold of 1. As an exploratory analysis of dynamics, max-normalized trajectories of the 1000 most abundant clonotypes were examined with PCA combined with hierarchical clustering. Separately sequenced CD4+ and CD8+ repertoires were used to assign the CD4 or CD8 phenotype of responding clones. TCRdb trimmed the raw reads at Q25, called clones with MiXCR and kept productive beta chains. A single entry per CDR3 protein holds the most common genes and DNA from its merged rows. TCRdb assigned the V and J calls; the authors' analysis was not used. In this sample the table shows 200,000 to 250,000 distinct CDR3 sequences, roughly 10% of which occur a single time. Together, the top ten hold roughly 3.5% of the sample.

PBMCs were isolated by Ficoll-Paque density gradient centrifugation. The CDR3, from cysteine to phenylalanine, totals 15 residues. The only DNA kept is the CDR3, 45 bases in frame from the first base. The germline ends are 19 bases apart after V is trimmed by 6 bases and J by 7 bases. CDR1 and CDR2 were assigned from the germline V gene as SNHLY and FYNNEI. This receptor was obtained from a young man who had mild COVID-19 (a few samples of this study predate the infection). The sample titles of this study are shuffled in the database, so cell type and time point are left out; the donor was told from shared clones. Input material: PBMCs or a T cell subset sorted from them (not recorded which). The sequence is built from TRBV2 and TRBJ2-4; a tentative D match to TRBD2 spans 5 bases. The nucleotides read TGTGCCAGCAGACGATCAGCGGTAGTCCGGAACATTCAGTACTTC. The encoded protein is CASRRSAVVRNIQYF.